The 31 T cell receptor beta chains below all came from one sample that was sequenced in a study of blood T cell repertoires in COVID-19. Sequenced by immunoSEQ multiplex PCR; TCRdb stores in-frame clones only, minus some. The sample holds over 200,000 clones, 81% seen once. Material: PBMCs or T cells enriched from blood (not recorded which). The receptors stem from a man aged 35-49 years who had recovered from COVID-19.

The CDR3 sequence is CASSGGQGTSEVTF. The CDR3 DNA sequence: TGTGCCAGCAGTGGGGGACAGGGTACTTCAGAGGTTACCTTC. The chain carries TRBV2 and TRBJ1-2; TRBD1 agrees at 9 bases. CDR3 length: 14 amino acids. V lost 4 bases, J lost 14 bases, and 14 bases stayed unmatched. Looked up from germline, CDR1 is SNHLY and CDR2 is FYNNEI. Supplemented by reference TRBV2 and TRBJ1-2, the full variable domain reads EPEVTQTPSHQVTQMGQEVILRCVPISNHLYFYWYRQILGQKVEFLVSFYNNEISEKSEIFDDQFSVERPDGSNFTLKIRSTKLEDSAMYFCASSGGQGTSEVTFGSGTRLTVV.

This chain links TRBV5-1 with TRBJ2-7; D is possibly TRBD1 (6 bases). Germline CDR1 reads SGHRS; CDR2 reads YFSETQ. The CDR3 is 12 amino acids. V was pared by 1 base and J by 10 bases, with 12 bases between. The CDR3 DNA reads TGCGCCAGCAGCTTGCTACAGGGTTCACAGTACTTC. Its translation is CASSLLQGSQYF.

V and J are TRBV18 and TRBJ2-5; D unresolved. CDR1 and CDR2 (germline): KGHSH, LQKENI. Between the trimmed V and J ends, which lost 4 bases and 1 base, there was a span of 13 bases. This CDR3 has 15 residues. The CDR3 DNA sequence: TGTGCCAGCTCACGAGGTCCGTATGCCCAAGAGACCCAGTACTTC. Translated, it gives CASSRGPYAQETQYF.

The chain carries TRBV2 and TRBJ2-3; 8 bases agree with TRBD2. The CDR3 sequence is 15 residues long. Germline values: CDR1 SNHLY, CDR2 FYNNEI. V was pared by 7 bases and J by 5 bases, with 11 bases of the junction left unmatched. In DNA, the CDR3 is TGTGCCAGCATTAACCGGGGACTAGGGGGAGATACGCAGTATTTT. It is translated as CASINRGLGGDTQYF.

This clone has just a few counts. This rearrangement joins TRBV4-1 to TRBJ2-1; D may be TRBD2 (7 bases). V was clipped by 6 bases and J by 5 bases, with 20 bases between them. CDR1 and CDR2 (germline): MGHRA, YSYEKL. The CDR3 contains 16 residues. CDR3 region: CASSPPWGGANNEQFF. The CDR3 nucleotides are TGCGCCAGCAGTCCGCCATGGGGGGGGGCCAACAATGAGCAGTTCTTC.

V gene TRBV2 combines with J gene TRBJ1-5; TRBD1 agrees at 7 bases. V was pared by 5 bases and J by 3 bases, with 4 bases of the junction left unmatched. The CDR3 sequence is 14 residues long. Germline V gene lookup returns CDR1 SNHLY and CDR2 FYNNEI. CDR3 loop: CASSKQGTNQPQHF. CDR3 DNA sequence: TGTGCCAGCAGTAAACAGGGGACCAATCAGCCCCAGCATTTT.

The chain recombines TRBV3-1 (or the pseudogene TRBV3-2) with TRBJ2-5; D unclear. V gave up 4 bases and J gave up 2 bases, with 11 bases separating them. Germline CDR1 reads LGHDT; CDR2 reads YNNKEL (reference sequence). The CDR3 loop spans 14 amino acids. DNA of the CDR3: TGTGCCAGCAGCCTTCTGGGCCCTCAAGAGACCCAGTACTTC. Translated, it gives CASSLLGPQETQYF.

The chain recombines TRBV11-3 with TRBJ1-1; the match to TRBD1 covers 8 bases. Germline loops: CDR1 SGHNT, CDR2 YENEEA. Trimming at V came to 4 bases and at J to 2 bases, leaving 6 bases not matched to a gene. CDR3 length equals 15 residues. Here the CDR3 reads CASSSGQGVNTEAFF. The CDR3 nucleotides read TGTGCCAGCAGCTCCGGACAGGGAGTAAACACTGAAGCTTTCTTT.

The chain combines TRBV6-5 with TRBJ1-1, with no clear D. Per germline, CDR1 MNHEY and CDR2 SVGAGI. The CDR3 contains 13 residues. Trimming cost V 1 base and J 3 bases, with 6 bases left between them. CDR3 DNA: TGTGCCAGCAGTTACTTCGCAGACACTGAAGCTTTCTTT. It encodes CASSYFADTEAFF.

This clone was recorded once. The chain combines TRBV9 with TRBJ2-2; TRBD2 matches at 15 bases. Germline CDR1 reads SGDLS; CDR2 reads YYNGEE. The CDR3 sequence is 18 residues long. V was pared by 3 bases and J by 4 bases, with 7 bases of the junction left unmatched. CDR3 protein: CASSEGLAGGRGTGELFF. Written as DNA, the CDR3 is TGTGCCAGCAGCGAGGGACTAGCGGGGGGTAGGGGCACCGGGGAGCTGTTTTTT.

This CDR3 reads CASTPGEVDTEAFF. Here the CDR3 DNA reads TGTGCCAGCACCCCCGGGGAAGTCGACACTGAAGCTTTCTTT. V gene TRBV11-2 combines with J gene TRBJ1-1; no reliable D call. V was trimmed by 7 bases and J by 3 bases, leaving 15 bases between them. CDR3 length: 14 residues. Germline CDR1 is SGHAT and CDR2 is FQNNGV.

CDR3 loop: CASARTGGASSYNSPLHF. The CDR3 coding sequence is TGTGCTAGTGCTCGAACAGGGGGCGCGAGCTCCTATAATTCACCCCTCCACTTT. The chain employs TRBV12-5 and TRBJ1-6; 9 nucleotides line up with TRBD1. The CDR3 runs 18 residues. Germline assignment: CDR1 LGHNT and CDR2 FRNRAP. V trimming: 7 bases; J trimming: 0 bases; junction bases outside the gene matches: 10.

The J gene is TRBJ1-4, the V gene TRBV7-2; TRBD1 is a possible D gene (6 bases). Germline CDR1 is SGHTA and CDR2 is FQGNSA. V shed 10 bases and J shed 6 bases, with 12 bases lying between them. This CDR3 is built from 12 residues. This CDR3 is CAIQQGYEKLFF. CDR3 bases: TGTGCCATTCAACAGGGTTATGAAAAACTGTTTTTT. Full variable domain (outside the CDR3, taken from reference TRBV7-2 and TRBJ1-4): GAGVSQSPSNKVTEKGKDVELRCDPISGHTALYWYRQSLGQGLEFLIYFQGNSAPDKSGLPSDRFSAERTGGSVSTLTIQRTQQEDSAVYLCAIQQGYEKLFFGSGTQLSVL.

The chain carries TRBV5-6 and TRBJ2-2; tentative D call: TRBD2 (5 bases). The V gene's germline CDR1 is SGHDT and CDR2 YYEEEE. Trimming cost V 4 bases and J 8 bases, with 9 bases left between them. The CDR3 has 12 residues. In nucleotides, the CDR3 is TGTGCCAGCAGCCTTTTAGCGGGGGAGCTGTTTTTT. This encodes CASSLLAGELFF. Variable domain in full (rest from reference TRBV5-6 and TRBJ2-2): DAGVTQSPTHLIKTRGQQVTLRCSPKSGHDTVSWYQQALGQGPQFIFQYYEEEERQRGNFPDRFSGHQFPNYSSELNVNALLLGDSALYLCASSLLAGELFFGEGSRLTVL.

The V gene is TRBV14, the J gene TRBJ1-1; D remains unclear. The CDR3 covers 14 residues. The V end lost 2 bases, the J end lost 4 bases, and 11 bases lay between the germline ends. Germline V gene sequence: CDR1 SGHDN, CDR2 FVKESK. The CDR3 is CASSQTRLGTEAFF. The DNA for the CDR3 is TGTGCCAGCAGCCAAACTAGACTGGGCACTGAAGCTTTCTTT.

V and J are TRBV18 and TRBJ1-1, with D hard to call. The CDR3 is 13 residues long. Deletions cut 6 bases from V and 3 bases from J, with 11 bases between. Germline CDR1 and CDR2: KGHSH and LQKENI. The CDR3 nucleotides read TGTGCCAGCTCCTCCCGGGTAGACACTGAAGCTTTCTTT. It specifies CASSSRVDTEAFF.

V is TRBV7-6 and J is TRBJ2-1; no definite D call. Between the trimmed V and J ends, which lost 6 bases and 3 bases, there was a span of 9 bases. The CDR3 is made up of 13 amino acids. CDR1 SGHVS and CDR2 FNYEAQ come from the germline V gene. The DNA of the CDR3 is TGTGCCAGCAGTTATGCGGTCTACAATGAGCAGTTCTTC. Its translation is CASSYAVYNEQFF.

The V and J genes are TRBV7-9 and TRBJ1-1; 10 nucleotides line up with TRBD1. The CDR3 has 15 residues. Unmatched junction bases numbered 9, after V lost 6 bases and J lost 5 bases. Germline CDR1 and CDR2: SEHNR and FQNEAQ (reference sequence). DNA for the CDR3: TGTGCCAGCAGTTACCAGACAGGGGGCAATACTGAAGCTTTCTTT. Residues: CASSYQTGGNTEAFF.

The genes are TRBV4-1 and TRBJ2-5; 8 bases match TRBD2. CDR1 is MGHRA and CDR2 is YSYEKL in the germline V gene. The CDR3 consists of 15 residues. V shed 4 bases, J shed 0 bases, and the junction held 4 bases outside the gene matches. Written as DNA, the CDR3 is TGCGCCAGCAGCCCGCGGGGGGCCAACCAAGAGACCCAGTACTTC. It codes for CASSPRGANQETQYF.

CDR3 sequence: CASSRAGQQEAFF. In nucleotides, the CDR3 is TGCGCCAGCAGCCGGGCAGGGCAACAAGAAGCTTTCTTT. The chain couples TRBV5-1 to TRBJ1-1, with D possibly TRBD1 on 5 matching bases. Germline V gene lookup returns CDR1 SGHRS and CDR2 YFSETQ. CDR3 size: 13 residues. The V gene lost 4 bases and the J gene lost 8 bases, with 15 bases spanning the gap. Drawing the rest from reference TRBV5-1 and TRBJ1-1, the complete variable domain is KAGVTQTPRYLIKTRGQQVTLSCSPISGHRSVSWYQQTPGQGLQFLFEYFSETQRNKGNFPGRFSGRQFSNSRSEMNVSTLELGDSALYLCASSRAGQQEAFFGQGTRLTVV.

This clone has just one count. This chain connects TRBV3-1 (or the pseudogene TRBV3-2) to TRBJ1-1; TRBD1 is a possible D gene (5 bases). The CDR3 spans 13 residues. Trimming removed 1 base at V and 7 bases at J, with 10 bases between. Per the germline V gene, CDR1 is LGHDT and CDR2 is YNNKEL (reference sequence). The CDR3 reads CASSQGPGGEAFF. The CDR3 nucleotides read TGTGCCAGCAGCCAAGGACCCGGGGGTGAAGCTTTCTTT.

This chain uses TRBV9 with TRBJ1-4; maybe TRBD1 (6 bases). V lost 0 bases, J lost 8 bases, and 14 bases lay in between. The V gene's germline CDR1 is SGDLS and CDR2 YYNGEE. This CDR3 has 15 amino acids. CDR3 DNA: TGTGCCAGCAGCGTAGGTGTCCAGGGGCAAGAAAAACTGTTTTTT. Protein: CASSVGVQGQEKLFF.

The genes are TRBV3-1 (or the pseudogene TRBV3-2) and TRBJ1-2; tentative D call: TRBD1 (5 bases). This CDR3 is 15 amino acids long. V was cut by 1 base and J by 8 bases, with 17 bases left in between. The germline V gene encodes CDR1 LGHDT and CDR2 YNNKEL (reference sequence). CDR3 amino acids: CASSQGPLGTSGYTF. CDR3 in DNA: TGTGCCAGCAGCCAAGGTCCCCTGGGGACTAGCGGCTACACCTTC.

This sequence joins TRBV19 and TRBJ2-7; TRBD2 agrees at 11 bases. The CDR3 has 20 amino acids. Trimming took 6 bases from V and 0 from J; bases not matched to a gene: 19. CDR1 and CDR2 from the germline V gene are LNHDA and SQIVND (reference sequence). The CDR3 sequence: CASSRILKGLADRSSYEQYF. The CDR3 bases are TGTGCCAGTAGCCGAATACTAAAGGGACTAGCGGACCGAAGCTCCTACGAGCAGTACTTC.

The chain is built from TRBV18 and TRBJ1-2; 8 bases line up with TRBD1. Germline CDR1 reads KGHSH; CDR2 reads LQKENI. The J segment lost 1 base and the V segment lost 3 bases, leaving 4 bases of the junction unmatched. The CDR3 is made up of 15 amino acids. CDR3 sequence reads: CASSPGQALNYGYTF. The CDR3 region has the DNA TGTGCCAGCTCACCGGGACAGGCCCTTAACTATGGCTACACCTTC.

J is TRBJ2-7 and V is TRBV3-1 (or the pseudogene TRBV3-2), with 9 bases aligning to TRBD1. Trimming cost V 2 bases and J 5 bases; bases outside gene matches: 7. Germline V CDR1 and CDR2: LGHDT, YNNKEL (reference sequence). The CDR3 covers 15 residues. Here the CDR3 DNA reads TGTGCCAGCAGCCAACGGGGCGGGACAGGGAACGAGCAGTACTTC. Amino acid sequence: CASSQRGGTGNEQYF.

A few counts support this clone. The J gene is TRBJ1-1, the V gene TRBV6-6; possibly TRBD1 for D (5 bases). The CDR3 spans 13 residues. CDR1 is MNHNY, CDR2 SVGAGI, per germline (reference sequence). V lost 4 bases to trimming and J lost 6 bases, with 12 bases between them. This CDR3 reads CASSSRDSAEAFF. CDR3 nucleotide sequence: TGTGCCAGCAGTTCCAGGGATTCGGCTGAAGCTTTCTTT.

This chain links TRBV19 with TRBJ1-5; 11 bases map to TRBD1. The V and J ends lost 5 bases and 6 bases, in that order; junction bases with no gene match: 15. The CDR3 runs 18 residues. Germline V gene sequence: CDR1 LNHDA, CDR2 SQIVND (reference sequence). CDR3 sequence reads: CASSLGNRGDRGSQPQHF. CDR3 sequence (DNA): TGTGCCAGTAGTCTGGGAAATCGGGGGGACAGGGGGTCTCAGCCCCAGCATTTT.

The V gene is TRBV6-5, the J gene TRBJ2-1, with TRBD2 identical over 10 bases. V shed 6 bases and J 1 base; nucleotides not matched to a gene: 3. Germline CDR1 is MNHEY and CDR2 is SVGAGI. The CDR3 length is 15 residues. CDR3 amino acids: CASSQAGGSYNEQFF. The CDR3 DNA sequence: TGTGCCAGCAGCCAAGCGGGGGGGTCCTACAATGAGCAGTTCTTC.

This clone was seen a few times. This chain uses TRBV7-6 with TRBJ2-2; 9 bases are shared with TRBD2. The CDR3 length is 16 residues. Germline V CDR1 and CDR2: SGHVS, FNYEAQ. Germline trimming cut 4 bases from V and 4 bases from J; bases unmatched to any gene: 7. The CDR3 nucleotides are TGTGCCAGCAGCTCTCTAGCGGGGAGAGGCACCGGGGAGCTGTTTTTT. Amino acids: CASSSLAGRGTGELFF.

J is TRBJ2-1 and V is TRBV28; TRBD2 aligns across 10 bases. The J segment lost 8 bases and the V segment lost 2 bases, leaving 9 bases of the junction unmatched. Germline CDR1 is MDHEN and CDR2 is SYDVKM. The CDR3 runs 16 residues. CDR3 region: CASSLQGSGRRDEQFF. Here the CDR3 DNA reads TGTGCCAGCAGTTTACAGGGTAGCGGGAGGCGGGATGAGCAGTTCTTC.